These 3 T cell receptor beta chains were sequenced from one sample in a study of T cell repertoires in cytomegalovirus infection. Each CDR3 protein gets one entry after TCRdb re-called the reads with MiXCR. The table has some 700,000 distinct CDR3 sequences, around a third seen once. The antigens of these receptors remain unknown. This specimen was cultured PBMCs, taken from culture after CMV antigen stimulation. The receptors were gathered from a human donor in good health (CMV status not recorded). Some clones in this sample may be carry-over from other donors' samples.

This clonotype was detected a few times. CDR3 nucleotides: TGTGCCAGCAGCTTCGGATGGGAAGCTTTCTTT. This encodes CASSFGWEAFF. The chain uses TRBV7-2 and TRBJ1-1; D unclear. Deletions cut 3 bases from V and 8 bases from J, with 7 bases between. The CDR3 has 11 amino acids. CDR1 and CDR2 from the germline V gene are SGHTA and FQGNSA. Supplemented by reference TRBV7-2 and TRBJ1-1, the full variable domain reads GAGVSQSPSNKVTEKGKDVELRCDPISGHTALYWYRQSLGQGLEFLIYFQGNSAPDKSGLPSDRFSAERTGGSVSTLTIQRTQQEDSAVYLCASSFGWEAFFGQGTRLTVV.

In this sample, this clonotype turned up a few times. The CDR3 reads CASSPRTESAFF. In DNA form, the CDR3 reads TGTGCCAGCTCACCGCGGACAGAATCGGCTTTCTTT. This rearrangement joins TRBV18 to TRBJ1-1; perhaps TRBD1 as D (6 bases). Germline V gene lookup returns CDR1 KGHSH and CDR2 LQKENI. Trimming removed 3 bases from V and 11 bases from J, with 13 bases in between. This CDR3 has 12 residues. Complete variable domain (other parts from reference TRBV18 and TRBJ1-1): NAGVMQNPRHLVRRRGQEARLRCSPMKGHSHVYWYRQLPEEGLKFMVYLQKENIIDESGMPKERFSAEFPKEGPSILRIQQVVRGDSAAYFCASSPRTESAFFGQGTRLTVV.

The V gene is TRBV6-6, the J gene TRBJ2-1, with 9 bases that match TRBD2. V gave up 6 bases and J gave up 9 bases; unmatched junction bases: 12. The CDR3 runs 15 residues. Germline CDR1 is MNHNY and CDR2 is SVGAGI (reference sequence). CDR3 in amino acids: CASRQTSGWGGEQFF. The CDR3, as DNA: TGTGCCAGCAGGCAGACTAGCGGCTGGGGGGGTGAGCAGTTCTTC.